The clone carrying this T cell receptor beta chain was counted many times. From germline, CDR1 is DFQATT and CDR2 SNEGSKA (reference sequence). The ends lost 7 bases at V and 3 bases at J; junction bases unmatched: 6. CDR3 length: 14 residues. These data are taken from a study of low-dose radiotherapy and immunotherapy resistance in tumors. Study-level background: Oral aspirin 300 mg was taken by patients daily for four cycles from cycle 1 day 1.

TRAV- and TRBV-specific primers, spanning alpha and beta chains, primed first-strand cDNA. For amplifying TCRs, the PCR ran for about 19 cycles with Phusion, which was used together with a constant-region primer and the adapter on the V primers. MiXCR, run by TCRdb on the reads, gives a single entry per CDR3 protein. This sample has 60,000 or so distinct CDR3 sequences, with less than 30% found just once. Time point given: before trial treatment. The material was PBMCs, obtained before treatment. The chain employs TRBV20-1 and TRBJ1-6, with TRBD1 identical over 7 bases. This TCR came from a male donor with rectosigmoid adenocarcinoma. CDR3 amino acids: CSVPRQGYNSPLHF. CDR3 nucleotides: TGCAGTGTTCCCCGACAGGGCTATAATTCACCCCTCCACTTT.